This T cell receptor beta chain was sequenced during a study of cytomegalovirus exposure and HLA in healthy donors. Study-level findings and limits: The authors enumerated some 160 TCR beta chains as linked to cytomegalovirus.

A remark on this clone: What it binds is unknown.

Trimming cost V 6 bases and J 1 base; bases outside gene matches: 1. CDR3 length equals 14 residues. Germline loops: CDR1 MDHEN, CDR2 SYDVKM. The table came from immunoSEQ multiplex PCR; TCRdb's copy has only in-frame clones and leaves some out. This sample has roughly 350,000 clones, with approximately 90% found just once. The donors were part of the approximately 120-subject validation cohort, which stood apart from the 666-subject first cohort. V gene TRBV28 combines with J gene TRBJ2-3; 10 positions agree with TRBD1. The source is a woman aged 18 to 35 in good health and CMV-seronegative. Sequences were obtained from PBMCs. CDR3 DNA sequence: TGTGCCAGCAGGGACAGGGGGGGCACAGATACGCAGTATTTT. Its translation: CASRDRGGTDTQYF.